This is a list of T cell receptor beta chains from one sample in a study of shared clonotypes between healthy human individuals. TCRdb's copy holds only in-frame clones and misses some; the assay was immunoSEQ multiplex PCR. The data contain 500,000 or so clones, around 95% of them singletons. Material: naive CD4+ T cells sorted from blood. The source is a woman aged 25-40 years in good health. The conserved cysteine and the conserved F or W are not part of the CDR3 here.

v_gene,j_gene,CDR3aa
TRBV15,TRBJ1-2,ATSRVTGTNGYT
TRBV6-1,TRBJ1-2,ASSGADRGRGYT
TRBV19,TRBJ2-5,ASSMALAGEQY
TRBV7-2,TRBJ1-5,ASSDGGSSNQPQH
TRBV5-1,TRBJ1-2,ASSVGGGLYGYT
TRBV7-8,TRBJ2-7,ASSPNTGTYEQY
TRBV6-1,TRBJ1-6,ASTDGNSPLH
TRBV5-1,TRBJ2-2,ASSPGQGNTGELF
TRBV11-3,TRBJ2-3,ASSLVDSRPGTQY
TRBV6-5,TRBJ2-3,ASSYMGDGPDTQY
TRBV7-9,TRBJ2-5,ASSFLTGGSETQY
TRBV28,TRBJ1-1,ASRPGQGNLEAF
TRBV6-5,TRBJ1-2,ASSRRVRIGGYT
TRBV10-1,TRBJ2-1,ASSEHSGTYNEQF
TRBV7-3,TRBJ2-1,ASSTRTGFNEQF
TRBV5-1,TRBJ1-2,ASSSDSPLSDGYT
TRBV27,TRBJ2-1,ASRAGTDYNEQF
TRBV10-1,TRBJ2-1,ASSPSGGYNEQF
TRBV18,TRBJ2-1,ASSPRLDLAEVRNEQF
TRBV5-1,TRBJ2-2,ASSSQGRLNTGELF
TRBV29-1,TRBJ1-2,SVGGSGIGGYGYT
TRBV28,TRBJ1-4,ASSSLLDATNEKLF
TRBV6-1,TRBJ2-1,ASSLTSGTYNEQF
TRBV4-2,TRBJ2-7,ASSQVAILWAGIPYEQY
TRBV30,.,AWNTGTRDDEQY
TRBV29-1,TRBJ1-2,SVEEQGNVSGYT
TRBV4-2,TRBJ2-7,ASSQDLGGGTYEQY
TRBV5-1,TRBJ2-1,ASSLGPGSSYNEQF
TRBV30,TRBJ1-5,AWNVRGGLFNQPQH
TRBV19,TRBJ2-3,ASSIGAESDTQY
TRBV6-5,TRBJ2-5,ASRPGRTPGETQY
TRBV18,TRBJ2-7,ASSKGYEQY
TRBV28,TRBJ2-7,ASTTGSLSTYEQY
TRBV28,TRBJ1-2,ASSLNGYGYT
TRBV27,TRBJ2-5,ASGATETQY
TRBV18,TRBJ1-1,ASSPQGWDTEAF
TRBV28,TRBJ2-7,ASSSSRSYEQY
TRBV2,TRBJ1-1,ASSERGTEAF
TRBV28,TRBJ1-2,ASRHPVQGGIYYGYT
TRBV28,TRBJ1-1,ASIGNTEAF
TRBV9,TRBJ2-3,ASSVVPLPGLEEGTDTQY